The next 10 T cell receptor beta chains were all read from a single sample in a study of OX40 agonist ivuxolimab in advanced cancers. Libraries were made using the immunoSEQ multiplex PCR assay. TCRdb limited this immuneACCESS table to in-frame rearrangements with V and J called. A share of clones is missing; checked studies link under half to unresolved V genes, and the rest is unexplained. The sample includes some 110,000 clones, with about nine tenths observed a single time. Around 0.84% of the sample goes to the ten largest clones. The sample here was CD4+ or CD8+ T cells sorted from blood, taken in a trial of the OX40 agonist ivuxolimab. These receptors all come from an adult with an advanced solid tumor such as melanoma, head and neck, liver or kidney cancer.

This clone showed up just once. The genes are TRBV4-1 and TRBJ2-2; D is possibly TRBD1 or TRBD2 (5 bases each). Per germline, CDR1 MGHRA and CDR2 YSYEKL. V shed 3 bases and J shed 4 bases, with 15 bases lying between them. This CDR3 contains 16 residues. This CDR3 reads CASSQRGERSTGELFF. CDR3 in DNA: TGCGCCAGCAGCCAGAGGGGAGAGAGGAGCACCGGGGAGCTGTTTTTT.

The chain has TRBV5-6 and TRBJ2-5; D might be TRBD1 (8 bases). The CDR3 runs to 14 residues. Trimming took 4 bases from V and 3 from J, leaving 13 bases between them. Germline V lookup: CDR1 SGHDT, CDR2 YYEEEE. The CDR3 DNA reads TGTGCCAGCAGCAACACAGGGGGGGAAGAGACCCAGTACTTC. This encodes CASSNTGGEETQYF.

CDR3 sequence reads: CASKQQSRANVLTF. For the CDR3, the DNA is TGTGCCAGCAAGCAACAAAGTCGGGCCAACGTCCTGACTTTC. The chain links TRBV11-2 to TRBJ2-6, with no clear D. Deletions cut 7 bases from V and 5 bases from J, with 12 bases between. CDR3 size: 14 residues. Germline values: CDR1 SGHAT, CDR2 FQNNGV.

The chain uses TRBV9 and TRBJ2-5; TRBD1 matches at 8 bases. The junction had 6 bases not matched to a gene; V was cut back by 3 bases and J by 5 bases. The germline CDR1 and CDR2 sequences are SGDLS and YYNGEE. The CDR3 length is 14 residues. The CDR3 sequence: CASSDTGGFETQYF. CDR3 DNA: TGTGCCAGCAGCGATACAGGGGGTTTCGAGACCCAGTACTTC.

J is TRBJ1-2 and V is TRBV28, with a possible D match to TRBD1 (6 bases). CDR1 and CDR2 (germline): MDHEN, SYDVKM. CDR3 length equals 15 residues. Between the trimmed V and J ends, which lost 2 bases and 8 bases, there was a span of 18 bases. In DNA, the CDR3 is TGTGCCAGCAGTTTACAGTCATACAGGGAGGACGGCTACACCTTC. Its protein product is CASSLQSYREDGYTF.

The CDR3 DNA sequence: TGTGCCAGCAGGAATCAGAGCACTGAAGCTTTCTTT. It is translated as CASRNQSTEAFF. V is TRBV27 and J is TRBJ1-1, with no clear D. Germline CDR1 reads MNHEY; CDR2 reads SMNVEV (reference sequence). V was pared by 6 bases and J by 4 bases, with 9 bases between. CDR3 size: 12 residues.

This clone was seen just once. V and J are TRBV5-1 and TRBJ2-5; 11 bases map to TRBD2. TRBJ2-7 matches the DNA end more closely, so the J call is doubtful. This CDR3 region has 13 residues. Germline lookup yields CDR1 SGHRS and CDR2 YFSETQ. This CDR3 is CASSPGLADEQYF. In DNA form, the CDR3 reads TGCGCCAGCAGCCCGGGACTAGCGGACGAGCAGTACTTC.

In DNA form, the CDR3 reads TGTGCCAGCAGCTCAGCCCGACAGGGCCCGACGGCCCAGCATTTT. Protein: CASSSARQGPTAQHF. The chain joins TRBV5-6 to TRBJ1-5; the match to TRBD1 covers 7 bases. Germline V gene sequence: CDR1 SGHDT, CDR2 YYEEEE. There are 15 residues in the CDR3. Losses at the gene ends were 3 bases for V and 11 bases for J; bases not matched to a gene: 14.

The rearrangement links TRBV15 to TRBJ1-1; 8 positions match TRBD1. The V segment lost 0 bases and the J segment 6 bases; nucleotides outside the gene matches: 6. The CDR3 is made up of 15 amino acids. Germline V gene sequence: CDR1 LNHNV, CDR2 YYDKDF (reference sequence). The CDR3: CATSREAGGSPEAFF. In DNA, the CDR3 is TGTGCCACCAGCAGAGAGGCAGGGGGCTCCCCTGAAGCTTTCTTT.

The V call is TRBV2, the J call TRBJ1-6; 9 bases fit TRBD1. Germline V lookup: CDR1 SNHLY, CDR2 FYNNEI. The ends lost 4 bases at V and 5 bases at J; junction bases unmatched: 12. This CDR3 comprises 18 residues. For the CDR3, the DNA is TGTGCCAGCAGTGGGTTGGGACAGGGAGTACTACATAATTCACCCCTCCACTTT. Amino acids: CASSGLGQGVLHNSPLHF. The full variable domain, its missing parts supplied by reference TRBV2 and TRBJ1-6, is EPEVTQTPSHQVTQMGQEVILRCVPISNHLYFYWYRQILGQKVEFLVSFYNNEISEKSEIFDDQFSVERPDGSNFTLKIRSTKLEDSAMYFCASSGLGQGVLHNSPLHFGNGTRLTVT.